The 22 T cell receptor beta chains given below trace back to one sample, sequenced in a study of T cells after posttransplantation cyclophosphamide. Busulfan-fludarabine conditioning, marrow transplant, and cyclophosphamide on days +3 and +4 were administered. TCRdb's copy holds only in-frame clones and misses some; the assay was immunoSEQ multiplex PCR. The profile shows approximately 22,000 clones, roughly nine tenths of them singletons. This specimen consisted of PBMCs, obtained after allogeneic stem cell transplant with posttransplant cyclophosphamide. The receptors originated from a female patient younger than 45 who received an allogeneic stem cell transplant from an unrelated donor, was CMV-positive, and had no GVHD. Some T cells may be the graft donor's.

This clone was seen once. This chain links TRBV27 with TRBJ2-1, with TRBD2 matching over 8 bases. The CDR3 spans 15 residues. Germline CDR1 reads MNHEY; CDR2 reads SMNVEV (reference sequence). J gave up 1 base and V 3 bases, and 2 bases lay outside the gene matches. The CDR3: CASSFGGASYNEQFF. The CDR3 coding sequence is TGTGCCAGCAGTTTCGGGGGGGCTTCCTACAATGAGCAGTTCTTC.

The chain recombines TRBV2 with TRBJ1-2; possible D gene TRBD1, 5 bases. The CDR3 spans 14 residues. V lost 0 bases to trimming and J lost 4 bases, with 9 bases between them. The germline V gene has CDR1 SNHLY and CDR2 FYNNEI. CDR3 region: CASSEARQTYGYTF. CDR3 DNA: TGTGCCAGCAGTGAAGCGCGACAGACCTATGGCTACACCTTC.

This clone was detected only a few times. The rearrangement uses TRBV6-1 and TRBJ1-3, with 7 bases matching TRBD1. This CDR3 has 16 amino acids. Germline V gives CDR1 MNHNS, CDR2 SASEGT. Losses at the gene ends were 1 base for V and 3 bases for J; bases not matched to a gene: 6. In DNA, the CDR3 is TGTGCCAGCAGTGAAGGAAACAGGGGAATTGGAAACACCATATATTTT. Encoded protein: CASSEGNRGIGNTIYF.

The V call is TRBV6-1, the J call TRBJ2-1; no clear D gene. Germline values: CDR1 MNHNS, CDR2 SASEGT. This CDR3 has 13 amino acids. Trimming removed 4 bases at V and 9 bases at J, with 13 bases between. The CDR3 protein is CASSGTYIGEQFF. DNA of the CDR3: TGTGCCAGCAGTGGTACGTATATCGGTGAGCAGTTCTTC.

The J gene is TRBJ1-5, the V gene TRBV7-2; tentative D call: TRBD1 (6 bases). Trimming took 2 bases from V and 7 from J, leaving 18 bases between them. The CDR3 sequence is 16 residues long. Germline CDR1 and CDR2: SGHTA and FQGNSA. The CDR3: CASSLIPRGPSQPQHF. CDR3 nucleotides: TGTGCCAGCAGCTTAATCCCCAGGGGACCTTCCCAGCCCCAGCATTTT.

V usage is TRBV4-3 and J usage is TRBJ2-7, with no clear D. V lost 0 bases and J 2 bases, leaving 20 bases between the germline ends. The CDR3 extends over 18 amino acids. CDR1 LGHNA and CDR2 YSLEER come from the germline V gene. The chain's CDR3 is CASSQEISVALAPYEQYF. CDR3 nucleotides: TGCGCCAGCAGCCAAGAGATCAGTGTTGCCCTCGCCCCCTACGAGCAGTACTTC.

The CDR3 nucleotides are TGTGCCAGCAGCGTAGATCCCCTAGTTGATACGCAGTATTTT. This gives the protein CASSVDPLVDTQYF. The genes are TRBV9 and TRBJ2-3; no clear D gene. Trimming removed 0 bases from V and 6 bases from J, with 11 bases in between. Looked up from germline, CDR1 is SGDLS and CDR2 is YYNGEE. This CDR3 spans 14 amino acids.

The genes are TRBV30 and TRBJ2-5; possibly TRBD2 for D (6 bases). The germline V and J ends were trimmed by 6 bases and 3 bases, with 14 bases remaining between them. This CDR3 has 13 amino acids. CDR1 GTSNPN and CDR2 SVGIG come from the germline V gene (reference sequence). In nucleotides, the CDR3 is TGTGCCTGTCGGGGACTCGGAAAAGAGACCCAGTACTTC. This gives the protein CACRGLGKETQYF.

The chain has TRBV9 and TRBJ1-5; D might be TRBD1 (5 bases). Germline lookup yields CDR1 SGDLS and CDR2 YYNGEE. The V and J ends lost 4 bases and 6 bases respectively, with 11 bases between them. The CDR3 runs to 13 residues. CDR3 sequence reads: CASSTSGFQPQHF. The CDR3 DNA follows: TGTGCCAGCAGCACCTCAGGGTTTCAGCCCCAGCATTTT.

The V gene is TRBV5-1, the J gene TRBJ1-1; D is unresolved. V lost 1 base, J lost 4 bases, and 5 bases lay in between. The CDR3 contains 12 residues. The germline V gene has CDR1 SGHRS and CDR2 YFSETQ. CDR3 loop: CASSLRSTEAFF. CDR3 coding DNA: TGCGCCAGCAGCTTGAGGAGCACTGAAGCTTTCTTT.

The rearrangement joins TRBV27 to TRBJ2-1, with 12 bases matching TRBD2. Germline V lookup: CDR1 MNHEY, CDR2 SMNVEV (reference sequence). V lost 7 bases, J lost 4 bases, and 2 bases stayed unmatched. This CDR3 has 14 residues. Here the CDR3 DNA reads TGTGCCAGCATTGGACTAGCGGGGTACAATGAGCAGTTCTTC. Its protein is CASIGLAGYNEQFF.

The chain links TRBV11-2 to TRBJ1-5; D remains ambiguous. Germline CDR1 reads SGHAT; CDR2 reads FQNNGV. This CDR3 is built from 15 residues. V shed 1 base and J shed 4 bases, with 11 bases lying between them. The CDR3 nucleotides read TGTGCCAGCAGCTTAGTGGGCGGGGAAAATCAGCCCCAGCATTTT. It yields the protein CASSLVGGENQPQHF.

V and J are TRBV4-2 and TRBJ1-1; D gene ambiguous. V lost 0 bases and J lost 7, with 6 bases in between. This CDR3 contains 12 residues. The germline CDR1 and CDR2 sequences are LGHNA and YNFKEQ. CDR3 coding DNA: TGTGCCAGCAGCCAAGATAGGAGTGAAGCTTTCTTT. It yields the protein CASSQDRSEAFF.

This chain links TRBV5-1 with TRBJ2-1, with 7 bases lining up with TRBD2. The CDR3 runs 14 residues. Germline CDR1 SGHRS, CDR2 YFSETQ. Unmatched junction bases numbered 5, after V lost 4 bases and J lost 4 bases. CDR3 sequence reads: CASSEGGGYNEQFF. Here the CDR3 DNA reads TGCGCCAGCAGCGAGGGCGGGGGTTACAATGAGCAGTTCTTC.

The chain employs TRBV9 and TRBJ2-5, with D perhaps TRBD1 (6 bases). CDR3 size: 17 residues. V lost 2 bases and J lost 1, with 18 bases in between. Germline V lookup: CDR1 SGDLS, CDR2 YYNGEE. The CDR3 DNA reads TGTGCCAGCAGCGTCAACAGGGCGGCTAGAATCCAAGAGACCCAGTACTTC. Protein: CASSVNRAARIQETQYF.

V and J are TRBV28 and TRBJ2-2, with a tentative D call TRBD2 (6 bases). Germline V gene data show CDR1 as MDHEN and CDR2 as SYDVKM. The length of the CDR3 is 19 residues. V lost 6 bases, J lost 0 bases, and 23 bases lay in between. The CDR3 region has the DNA TGTGCCAGCAGCCCACGGAGGGGTGCGAAATACGCGAACACCGGGGAGCTGTTTTTT. Its protein is CASSPRRGAKYANTGELFF.

The chain couples TRBV4-1 to TRBJ1-2; 7 bases are a match to TRBD1. The CDR3 sequence is 15 residues long. V lost 3 bases, J lost 4 bases, and 8 bases stayed unmatched. CDR1 is MGHRA and CDR2 is YSYEKL in the germline V gene. CDR3 DNA sequence: TGCGCCAGCAGCCACACAGTACAGGGGTTCTATGGCTACACCTTC. Residues: CASSHTVQGFYGYTF.

The chain combines TRBV18 with TRBJ2-7; D possibly corresponds to TRBD2 (8 bases). Germline V gene sequence: CDR1 KGHSH, CDR2 LQKENI. The CDR3 is 17 residues long. V was clipped by 1 base and J by 1 base, with 17 bases between them. CDR3 coding DNA: TGTGCCAGCTCACCACTTCGGGAGGGGGCGCAGTCCTACGAGCAGTACTTC. Encoded protein: CASSPLREGAQSYEQYF.

This clone was observed a single time. This sequence joins TRBV10-3 and TRBJ2-7, with 7 bases that match TRBD1. The J segment lost 3 bases and the V segment lost 6 bases, leaving 8 bases of the junction unmatched. The CDR3 contains 14 residues. Germline-derived CDR1 and CDR2 are ENHRY and SYGVKD. The CDR3 DNA follows: TGTGCCATCAGCCTGGGGACAGCGGTCTACGAGCAGTACTTC. It translates to CAISLGTAVYEQYF.

The CDR3 nucleotides are TGTGCCAGCAGCCAACTAGCCCCAGATACGCAGTATTTT. Translation gives CASSQLAPDTQYF. The rearrangement links TRBV2 to TRBJ2-3, with D possibly matching TRBD2 (6 bases). The ends were cut back, 6 bases at V and 4 bases at J, with 11 bases in the middle. CDR1 and CDR2 (germline): SNHLY, FYNNEI. The CDR3 extends over 13 amino acids.

This clone was seen once. The rearrangement uses TRBV10-3 and TRBJ2-1; D might be TRBD2 (5 bases). The CDR3 extends over 14 amino acids. Trimming took off 6 bases at V and 5 bases at J, with 14 bases between the two ends. Germline V gene sequence: CDR1 ENHRY, CDR2 SYGVKD. The CDR3 spells CAISGRGPDNEQFF. In nucleotides, the CDR3 is TGTGCCATCAGCGGAAGAGGGCCGGACAATGAGCAGTTCTTC.

V and J are TRBV7-9 and TRBJ2-5; D remains unclear. The CDR3 has 15 amino acids. V lost 1 base, J lost 1 base, and 10 bases lay in between. Per germline, CDR1 SEHNR and CDR2 FQNEAQ (reference sequence). DNA for the CDR3: TGTGCCAGCAGCTTAGTGGCGGTGACCCAAGAGACCCAGTACTTC. This codes for CASSLVAVTQETQYF.